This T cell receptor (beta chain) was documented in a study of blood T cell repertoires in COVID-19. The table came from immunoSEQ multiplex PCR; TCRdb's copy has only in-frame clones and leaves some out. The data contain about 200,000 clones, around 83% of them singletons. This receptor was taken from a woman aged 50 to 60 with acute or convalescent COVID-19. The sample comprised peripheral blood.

The DNA for the CDR3 is TGTGCCAGCAGCCTCTGGGGCAGTTACAATGAGCAGTTCTTC. It specifies CASSLWGSYNEQFF. The chain links TRBV13 to TRBJ2-1; D is perhaps TRBD1 (5 bases). The CDR3 sequence is 14 residues long. Between the trimmed V and J ends, which lost 5 bases and 4 bases, there was a span of 12 bases. Germline values: CDR1 PRHDT, CDR2 FYEKMQ (reference sequence).